Listed below are T cell receptor beta chains from one sample, sequenced in a study of blood T cell repertoires in COVID-19. Sequencing used immunoSEQ multiplex PCR; TCRdb keeps in-frame clones, though not all of them. The sample lists approximately 380,000 clones, approximately 90% seen once, with about 1.1% in the top ten. Specimen: PBMCs or T cells enriched from blood (not recorded which). The source of these receptors is a woman under 30 who had recovered from COVID-19. The CDR3 runs from the conserved cysteine through the conserved F or W. The order of the fields is D gene, clone size, J gene, V gene, CDR3 DNA, CDR3 protein. A D gene is named only where the DNA matches it firmly. Clone sizes are given selectively: once, few, many, or a class where the clone is expanded.

>TRBD1|once|TRBJ2-5|TRBV3-1/TRBV3-2
TGTGCCAGCAGCCAAGGGACAGGGGAAGAGACCCAGTACTTC
CASSQGTGEETQYF
>NA|once|TRBJ1-5|TRBV3-1/TRBV3-2
TGTGCCAGCAGCCAACTTACAGTAAATCAGCCCCAGCATTTT
CASSQLTVNQPQHF
>TRBD1|NA|TRBJ2-2|TRBV9
TGTGCCAGCAGTGTGACAGGGGCGGACGGGGAGCTGTTTTTT
CASSVTGADGELFF
>NA|NA|TRBJ2-2|TRBV5-5
TGTGCCAGCAGCTTTGGACAGCGCACCGGGGAGCTGTTTTTT
CASSFGQRTGELFF
>TRBD1|NA|TRBJ1-2|TRBV5-4
TGTGCCAGCAGCCTAACGACAGGGGGCGTTAGTGGCTACACCTTC
CASSLTTGGVSGYTF
>NA|NA|TRBJ2-2|TRBV27
TGTGCCAGCAGTTTGGTCGGGAACACCGGGGAGCTGTTTTTT
CASSLVGNTGELFF
>TRBD2|NA|TRBJ2-2|TRBV7-6
TGTGCCAGCAGCTTCCCCACTAGCGGGTATAACACCGGGGAGCTGTTTTTT
CASSFPTSGYNTGELFF
>TRBD1|NA|TRBJ1-6|TRBV30
TGTGCCTGGAGTGGACCGGGACAGGGAAGTTCACCCCTCCACTTT
CAWSGPGQGSSPLHF
>NA|NA|TRBJ2-7|TRBV11-2
TGTGCCAGCAGCCCAGGCGCGGGTATACGGGCACGGGACTACGAGCAGTACTTC
CASSPGAGIRARDYEQYF
>TRBD1|NA|TRBJ2-5|TRBV29-1
TGCAGCGTTGGGACAGGCAGAGAGACCCAGTACTTC
CSVGTGRETQYF
>NA|NA|TRBJ1-2|TRBV28
TGTGCCAGCAATACCGCGGGACTTCGGTTCTATGGCTACACCTTC
CASNTAGLRFYGYTF
>NA|NA|TRBJ1-1|TRBV5-8
TGTGCCAGCAGCTTGAGGGGAACTGAAGCTTTCTTT
CASSLRGTEAFF
>TRBD1|NA|TRBJ1-2|TRBV29-1
TGCAGCGTCGGACAGGGCGTAAGTGGCTACACCTTC
CSVGQGVSGYTF
>TRBD2|NA|TRBJ2-1|TRBV7-3
TGTGCCAGCAGCTTACTAGCGGGGAGCTCCTACAATGAGCAGTTCTTC
CASSLLAGSSYNEQFF
>TRBD2|NA|TRBJ2-7|TRBV5-4
TGTGCCAGCAGCTCAGCGGGGAGGTTGGACGAGCAGTACTTC
CASSSAGRLDEQYF
>NA|few|TRBJ1-1|TRBV4-1
TGCGCCAGCAGCCAAGATCCCAGGGCAGGGAACACTGAAGCTTTCTTT
CASSQDPRAGNTEAFF
>NA|NA|TRBJ1-6|TRBV7-9
TGTGCCAGCAGCCCTCTCGGGGGGGGCGGGTTTGGTTCACCCCTCCACTTT
CASSPLGGGGFGSPLHF
>TRBD1|medium-sized|TRBJ2-2|TRBV4-3
TGCGCCAGCAGCCCAGGGCTTCAAGACAGGGGACACCTGAACACCGGGGAGCTGTTTTTT
CASSPGLQDRGHLNTGELFF
>NA|NA|TRBJ2-1|TRBV30
TGTGCCTGGAGTCGTGTTTCACACTCCTACAATGAGCAGTTCTTC
CAWSRVSHSYNEQFF
>NA|NA|TRBJ2-1|TRBV24-1
TGTGCCACCAGTGATTTCAGTGAGCAGTTCTTC
CATSDFSEQFF
>NA|NA|TRBJ1-5|TRBV18
TGTGCCAGCTCCAACGAACGTACATACACAGGACCCAATCAGCCCCAGCATTTT
CASSNERTYTGPNQPQHF
>NA|once|TRBJ1-4|TRBV7-8
TGTGCCAGCAGCTTAGCTTGGGGGACACCGATTGAAAAACTGTTTTTT
CASSLAWGTPIEKLFF
>NA|NA|TRBJ2-3|TRBV28
TGTGCCAGCAGCTGGGGGGGGGCCAGGACAGATACGCAGTATTTT
CASSWGGARTDTQYF
>NA|NA|TRBJ1-1|TRBV19
TGTGCCAGTAGTGTCCTCGGGAACACTGAAGCTTTCTTT
CASSVLGNTEAFF
>NA|NA|TRBJ1-1|TRBV6-5
TGTGCCAGCAGGAGAGTACAGGTGAACACTGAAGCTTTCTTT
CASRRVQVNTEAFF
>TRBD1|NA|TRBJ1-2|TRBV6-5
TGTGCCAGCAGTTTGGACAGGGGGCAAAACTATGGCTACACCTTC
CASSLDRGQNYGYTF
>TRBD2|NA|TRBJ2-3|TRBV25-1
TGTGCCAGCAGTGAGCCTAGCGGGGGGGCAACAGATACGCAGTATTTT
CASSEPSGGATDTQYF
>NA|NA|TRBJ2-1|TRBV29-1
TGCAGTTACTCCTACAATGAGCAGTTCTTC
CSYSYNEQFF
>NA|NA|TRBJ1-6|TRBV30
TGTGCCTGGAAGTTTGGGGGCCGGAATTCACCCCTCCACTTT
CAWKFGGRNSPLHF
>NA|NA|TRBJ2-1|TRBV1
TGCACCAGCAGCCAAGGGACTAGCGGGGGGGCCCGGAACAATGAGCAGTTCTTC
CTSSQGTSGGARNNEQFF
>NA|NA|TRBJ1-6|TRBV7-2
TGTGCCAGCAGCCAAACCAGGGGCTCCTATAATTCACCCCTCCACTTT
CASSQTRGSYNSPLHF
>NA|NA|TRBJ1-6|TRBV3-1/TRBV3-2
TGTGCCGGAGGACGGGGGAATTCACCCCTCCACTTT
CAGGRGNSPLHF
>TRBD1|NA|TRBJ1-2|TRBV27
TGTGCCAGCAGTTTCTGGACAGGGGGCAACTATGGCTACACCTTC
CASSFWTGGNYGYTF
>NA|NA|TRBJ2-3|TRBV10-3
TGTGCCATCAGTGCAGGGACAGATACGCAGTATTTT
CAISAGTDTQYF
>NA|NA|TRBJ2-7|TRBV19
TGTGCCAGTAGTGTGGCGGGTACCTACGAGCAGTACTTC
CASSVAGTYEQYF
>TRBD1|NA|TRBJ2-7|TRBV29-1
TGCAGCGTGGGACAGGCGATGAGACCCTACGAGCAGTACTTC
CSVGQAMRPYEQYF
>NA|NA|TRBJ1-2|TRBV5-1
TGCGCCAGCAGCTTGCCAGGTAACTATGGCTACACCTTC
CASSLPGNYGYTF
>TRBD1|NA|TRBJ1-1|TRBV2
TGTGCCAGCAGGGGGACAGGGGGCTTTGCTGAAGCTTTCTTT
CASRGTGGFAEAFF
>NA|NA|TRBJ1-2|TRBV24-1
TGTGCCACCAGTGACAGCGGGAGCAGGTCTGGCTACACCTTC
CATSDSGSRSGYTF
>NA|NA|TRBJ2-6|TRBV10-1
TGCGCCAGCGCAGGGACACATAGCTCTGGGGCCAACGTCCTGACTTTC
CASAGTHSSGANVLTF
>NA|NA|TRBJ2-3|TRBV9
TGTGCCAGCAGCTCACACAGGGTTACAGATACGCAGTATTTT
CASSSHRVTDTQYF
>TRBD1|NA|TRBJ1-1|TRBV5-1
TGCGCCAGCAGCTACTTCCGGGACAGACTGAGCGGGACTGAAGCTTTCTTT
CASSYFRDRLSGTEAFF
>NA|NA|TRBJ1-1|TRBV6-5
TGTGCCAGCCCCCCGCGGGGCCGGAACACTGAAGCTTTCTTT
CASPPRGRNTEAFF